These 24 T cell receptor beta chains were sequenced from one sample in a study of T cell responses to AZD1222 COVID-19 vaccine. Sequencing used immunoSEQ multiplex PCR; TCRdb keeps in-frame clones, though not all of them. There are some 150,000 clones in the sample; less than 95% occur only once, and about 1.7% lies in the top ten. Sequenced material: peripheral blood, taken on day 0 of AZD1222 vaccination. The receptors derive from an adult in good health.

A few counts support this clone. V usage is TRBV6-2 or TRBV6-3 and J usage is TRBJ2-3; a possible D gene is TRBD1 (5 bases). Germline loops: CDR1 MNHEY, CDR2 SVGEGT. The CDR3 covers 19 residues. V lost 2 bases, J lost 2 bases, and 23 bases lay in between. The CDR3 DNA follows: TGTGCCAGCAGTTACCGGCTCAGTGAAGACAGACTCCTCACAGATACGCAGTATTTT. The encoded protein is CASSYRLSEDRLLTDTQYF.

This clone has more than one count but fewer than ten. The chain combines TRBV6-4 with TRBJ1-1, with 7 bases lining up with TRBD1. The CDR3 totals 13 residues. Germline loops: CDR1 MRHNA, CDR2 SNTAGT. With V trimmed by 4 bases and J by 3 bases, 2 bases remained unmatched. This CDR3 is CASSGQGDTEAFF. The CDR3, as DNA: TGTGCCAGCAGTGGACAGGGCGACACTGAAGCTTTCTTT.

This clone was found a few times. The chain carries TRBV11-1 and TRBJ2-7; 11 bases match TRBD2. The germline V gene has CDR1 SGHAT and CDR2 FQDESV (reference sequence). The CDR3 is made up of 16 amino acids. Losses at the gene ends were 0 bases for V and 0 bases for J; bases not matched to a gene: 1. CDR3 amino acids: CASSLALAGGSYEQYF. For the CDR3, the DNA is TGTGCCAGCAGCTTAGCGCTAGCGGGAGGCTCCTACGAGCAGTACTTC.

The chain combines TRBV7-6 with TRBJ1-1; no clear D. Trimming stripped 1 base from V and 0 bases from J, with 15 bases between. The CDR3 is 17 residues long. Germline CDR1 is SGHVS and CDR2 is FNYEAQ. The CDR3 DNA sequence: TGTGCCAGCAGCTTAGTCCCTCGGGAGGGCATGAACACTGAAGCTTTCTTT. It translates to CASSLVPREGMNTEAFF.

The V and J genes are TRBV27 and TRBJ1-2, with TRBD1 as a possible D gene (5 bases). Trimming pared 6 bases from V and 3 bases from J, leaving 11 bases between. CDR3 size: 13 residues. Germline-derived CDR1 and CDR2 are MNHEY and SMNVEV (reference sequence). The CDR3 bases are TGTGCCAGCAGCCTCGGGACGGACTATGGCTACACCTTC. Protein product: CASSLGTDYGYTF.

The chain joins TRBV10-3 to TRBJ1-1, with D unresolved. The CDR3 runs to 13 residues. The V end lost 2 bases, the J end lost 4 bases, and 8 bases lay between the germline ends. CDR1 and CDR2 (germline): ENHRY, SYGVKD. DNA for the CDR3: TGTGCCATCAGTGAGAGGGTATCCACTGAAGCTTTCTTT. This codes for CAISERVSTEAFF.

The rearrangement uses TRBV28 and TRBJ1-1, with TRBD1 as a possible D gene (6 bases). CDR3 length: 15 amino acids. V was shortened by 6 bases and J by 2 bases, with 16 bases between the two germline ends. CDR1 MDHEN and CDR2 SYDVKM come from the germline V gene. CDR3 sequence (DNA): TGTGCCAGCAGCCGACTCAGGGGCGCTAACACTGAAGCTTTCTTT. It translates to CASSRLRGANTEAFF.

V is TRBV4-2 and J is TRBJ1-6; D uncertain. With 0 bases removed from V and 4 bases from J, the gap between germline ends came to 7 bases. The germline gives CDR1 LGHNA, CDR2 YNFKEQ. CDR3 length equals 15 residues. CDR3 DNA sequence: TGTGCCAGCAGCCAAGAGTCAGTTTATAATTCACCCCTCCACTTT. Protein: CASSQESVYNSPLHF.

The genes are TRBV5-1 and TRBJ2-1, with D possibly being TRBD2 (6 bases). The germline gives CDR1 SGHRS, CDR2 YFSETQ. The CDR3 runs to 17 residues. The V gene lost 6 bases and the J gene lost 5 bases, with 24 bases spanning the gap. CDR3 nucleotides: TGCGCCAGCACCTTAGGTCTCGGGGCTAGCGTGGACAATGAGCAGTTCTTC. It specifies CASTLGLGASVDNEQFF.

The J gene is TRBJ1-3, the V gene TRBV6-6, with unresolved D. Germline V lookup: CDR1 MNHNY, CDR2 SVGAGI (reference sequence). V lost 11 bases and J lost 8, with 10 bases in between. This CDR3 is 10 amino acids long. CDR3 nucleotide sequence: TGTGCCCCTATCTTGCACACCATATATTTT. Translating it yields CAPILHTIYF.

The V and J genes are TRBV7-3 and TRBJ2-1; TRBD2 agrees at 13 bases. The CDR3 is 16 amino acids. Germline V CDR1 and CDR2: SGHTA, FQGTGA. Losses at the gene ends were 5 bases for V and 8 bases for J; bases not matched to a gene: 9. DNA for the CDR3: TGTGCCAGCAGCCCTGGGTTTGGACTAGCGGGAGATGAGCAGTTCTTC. It codes for CASSPGFGLAGDEQFF.

The chain recombines TRBV28 with TRBJ1-2; D is perhaps TRBD1 (6 bases). Germline assignment: CDR1 MDHEN and CDR2 SYDVKM. V lost 3 bases and J 0 bases, leaving 14 bases between the germline ends. The CDR3 has 16 residues. CDR3 protein: CASSFSGAFANYGYTF. CDR3 bases: TGTGCCAGCAGTTTCTCGGGGGCTTTCGCTAACTATGGCTACACCTTC.

The rearrangement uses TRBV2 and TRBJ1-4, with no clear D. V lost 3 bases, J lost 8 bases, and 13 bases lay in between. CDR1 and CDR2 from the germline V gene are SNHLY and FYNNEI. This CDR3 spans 14 amino acids. The CDR3 loop reads CASSDEGVGEKLFF. The CDR3 nucleotides are TGTGCCAGCAGTGACGAGGGAGTTGGGGAAAAACTGTTTTTT. The variable domain in full, completed from reference TRBV2 and TRBJ1-4, reads EPEVTQTPSHQVTQMGQEVILRCVPISNHLYFYWYRQILGQKVEFLVSFYNNEISEKSEIFDDQFSVERPDGSNFTLKIRSTKLEDSAMYFCASSDEGVGEKLFFGSGTQLSVL.

This chain uses TRBV6-6 with TRBJ1-1; D possibly corresponds to TRBD1 (5 bases). Trimming cost V 3 bases and J 4 bases, with 12 bases left between them. This CDR3 has 14 residues. The germline gives CDR1 MNHNY, CDR2 SVGAGI (reference sequence). The CDR3 nucleotides are TGTGCCAGCAGTTATGAGGGGCCGCGCACTGAAGCTTTCTTT. Amino acid sequence: CASSYEGPRTEAFF.

The rearrangement links TRBV6-6 to TRBJ1-1, with a possible D match to TRBD1 (6 bases). This CDR3 is built from 14 residues. V lost 2 bases to trimming and J lost 1 base, with 8 bases between them. Looked up from germline, CDR1 is MNHNY and CDR2 is SVGAGI (reference sequence). The CDR3 protein is CASSYGGANTEAFF. The CDR3 DNA reads TGTGCCAGCAGTTACGGGGGGGCGAACACTGAAGCTTTCTTT.

This chain connects TRBV7-3 to TRBJ2-1, with D unresolved. Trimming took off 3 bases at V and 6 bases at J, with 9 bases between the two ends. Germline CDR1 SGHTA, CDR2 FQGTGA. This CDR3 has 13 amino acids. The CDR3 DNA sequence: TGTGCCAGCAGCTTGTCATTATCCAATGAGCAGTTCTTC. As protein: CASSLSLSNEQFF.

The chain uses TRBV7-2 and TRBJ1-2; no firm D call. The CDR3 extends over 13 amino acids. CDR1 and CDR2 (germline): SGHTA, FQGNSA. Between the trimmed V and J ends, which lost 5 bases and 5 bases, there was a span of 12 bases. DNA for the CDR3: TGTGCCAGCAGCCCCGGGTCGTTTTATGGCTACACCTTC. Its protein product is CASSPGSFYGYTF.

The chain has TRBV7-6 and TRBJ2-5; the match to TRBD2 covers 9 bases. The CDR3 runs 15 residues. Germline V lookup: CDR1 SGHVS, CDR2 FNYEAQ. V lost 5 bases to trimming and J lost 4 bases; unmatched junction nucleotides: 8. The CDR3 here is CASSPVAGVLETQYF. In nucleotides, the CDR3 is TGTGCCAGCAGCCCGGTAGCGGGAGTTTTAGAGACCCAGTACTTC.

The chain employs TRBV13 and TRBJ2-4, with 16 bases identical to TRBD2. The J segment lost 8 bases and the V segment lost 2 bases, leaving 6 bases of the junction unmatched. Germline lookup yields CDR1 PRHDT and CDR2 FYEKMQ (reference sequence). The CDR3 spans 17 residues. CDR3 region: CASSLTGLAGGGDIQYF. CDR3 coding DNA: TGTGCCAGCAGCTTAACGGGACTAGCGGGAGGGGGAGACATTCAGTACTTC.

This chain connects TRBV7-9 to TRBJ1-1; D remains ambiguous. Germline V lookup: CDR1 SEHNR, CDR2 FQNEAQ (reference sequence). V lost 6 bases and J lost 0, with 5 bases in between. This CDR3 comprises 12 residues. CDR3 coding DNA: TGTGCCAGCAGTCTGATGAACACTGAAGCTTTCTTT. This encodes CASSLMNTEAFF. Filled out from reference TRBV7-9 and TRBJ1-1, the complete variable domain reads DTGVSQNPRHKITKRGQNVTFRCDPISEHNRLYWYRQTLGQGPEFLTYFQNEAQLEKSRLLSDRFSAERPKGSFSTLEIQRTEQGDSAMYLCASSLMNTEAFFGQGTRLTVV.

This chain connects TRBV25-1 to TRBJ2-7; no definite D call. The CDR3 is 12 amino acids. Trimming took 3 bases from V and 6 from J, leaving 9 bases between them. Per the germline V gene, CDR1 is MGHDK and CDR2 is SYGVNS. The CDR3 bases are TGTGCCAGCAGTGAGGGATGGATCGAGCAGTACTTC. Residues: CASSEGWIEQYF.

This chain uses TRBV29-1 with TRBJ2-3; 14 bases map to TRBD2. Trimming took 3 bases from V and 3 from J; bases not matched to a gene: 14. This CDR3 spans 19 amino acids. Per the germline V gene, CDR1 is SQVTM and CDR2 is ANQGSEA. The CDR3 protein is CSVDGTSGRSGPATDTQYF. The CDR3 nucleotides read TGCAGCGTTGACGGGACTAGCGGGAGATCAGGCCCAGCGACAGATACGCAGTATTTT.

This sequence joins TRBV5-1 and TRBJ1-2, with D possibly being TRBD1 (5 bases). The CDR3 consists of 13 residues. Trimming removed 4 bases at V and 4 bases at J, with 11 bases between. Germline V gene lookup returns CDR1 SGHRS and CDR2 YFSETQ. CDR3 in DNA: TGCGCCAGCAGCCTCCGGGGCGCCTATGGCTACACCTTC. Residues: CASSLRGAYGYTF.

V usage is TRBV6-5 and J usage is TRBJ1-1; the D gene is possibly TRBD1 (6 bases). Germline V gene sequence: CDR1 MNHEY, CDR2 SVGAGI. Trimming took 2 bases from V and 4 from J, leaving 8 bases between them. There are 13 residues in the CDR3. As DNA, the CDR3 is TGTGCCAGCAGTTACAGGGGGGCCACTGAAGCTTTCTTT. It specifies CASSYRGATEAFF.